This T cell receptor beta chain is from a study of CD8 T cells in Susac syndrome. Sequencing targeted TCR beta in blood CD8+ and CD4+ T cells. TEMRA cells were FACS-enriched, with CD8+ and CD4+ T cells isolated negatively. Random hexamers primed reverse transcription of 0.5 to 1 ug RNA. TCRdb re-analysed the immunoSEQ multiplex PCR reads in MiXCR, keeping a single row per CDR3 protein. The table shows around 190,000 distinct CDR3 sequences, with about 93% occurring only once. The V end lost 2 bases, the J end lost 0 bases, and 7 bases lay between the germline ends. The CDR3 length is 15 residues. Germline lookup yields CDR1 SNHLY and CDR2 FYNNEI.

The V gene is TRBV2, the J gene TRBJ1-4; D remains unclear. This sequence was found in a human donor in good health. The source material was CD4+ T cells from PBMCs. The CDR3: CASSERRATNEKLFF. CDR3 nucleotides: TGTGCCAGCAGTGAAAGGAGGGCAACTAATGAAAAACTGTTTTTT.